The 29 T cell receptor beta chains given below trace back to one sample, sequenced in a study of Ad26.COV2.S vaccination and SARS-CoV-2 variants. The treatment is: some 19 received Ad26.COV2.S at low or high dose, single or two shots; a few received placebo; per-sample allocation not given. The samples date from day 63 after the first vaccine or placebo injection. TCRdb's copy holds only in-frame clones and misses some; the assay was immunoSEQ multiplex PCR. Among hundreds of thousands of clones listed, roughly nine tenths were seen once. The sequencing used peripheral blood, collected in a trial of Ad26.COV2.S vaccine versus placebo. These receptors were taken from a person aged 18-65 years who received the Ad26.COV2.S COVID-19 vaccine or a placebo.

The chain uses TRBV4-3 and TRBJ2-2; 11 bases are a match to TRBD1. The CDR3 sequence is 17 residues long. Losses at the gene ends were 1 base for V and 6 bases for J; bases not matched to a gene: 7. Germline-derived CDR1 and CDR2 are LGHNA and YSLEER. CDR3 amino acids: CASSQAPWTGGPGELFF. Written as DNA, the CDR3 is TGCGCCAGCAGCCAAGCCCCCTGGACAGGGGGCCCCGGGGAGCTGTTTTTT.

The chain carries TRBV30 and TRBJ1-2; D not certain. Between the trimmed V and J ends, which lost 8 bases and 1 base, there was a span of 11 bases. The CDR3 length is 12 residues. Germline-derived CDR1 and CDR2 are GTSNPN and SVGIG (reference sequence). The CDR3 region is CAGLEGNYGYTF. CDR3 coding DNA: TGTGCCGGGCTTGAGGGTAACTATGGCTACACCTTC.

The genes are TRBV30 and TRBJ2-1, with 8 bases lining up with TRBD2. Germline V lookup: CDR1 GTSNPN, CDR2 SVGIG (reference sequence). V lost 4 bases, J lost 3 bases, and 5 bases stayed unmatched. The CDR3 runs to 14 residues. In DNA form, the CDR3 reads TGTGCCTGGAAAGCGAGCGGGAGCTACAATGAGCAGTTCTTC. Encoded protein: CAWKASGSYNEQFF.

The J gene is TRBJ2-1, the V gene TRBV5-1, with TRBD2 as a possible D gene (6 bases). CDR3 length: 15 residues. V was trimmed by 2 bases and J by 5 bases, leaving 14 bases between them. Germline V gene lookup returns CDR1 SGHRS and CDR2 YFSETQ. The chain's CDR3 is CASSLGAGSHNEQFF. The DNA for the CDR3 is TGCGCCAGCAGCTTAGGGGCCGGGAGCCACAATGAGCAGTTCTTC.

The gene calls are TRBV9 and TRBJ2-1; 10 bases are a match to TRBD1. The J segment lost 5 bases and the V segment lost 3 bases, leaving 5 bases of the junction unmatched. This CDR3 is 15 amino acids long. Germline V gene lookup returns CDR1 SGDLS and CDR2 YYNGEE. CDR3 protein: CASSAGTGVNNEQFF. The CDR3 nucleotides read TGTGCCAGCAGCGCCGGGACAGGGGTTAACAATGAGCAGTTCTTC. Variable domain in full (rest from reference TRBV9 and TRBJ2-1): DSGVTQTPKHLITATGQRVTLRCSPRSGDLSVYWYQQSLDQGLQFLIQYYNGEERAKGNILERFSAQQFPDLHSELNLSSLELGDSALYFCASSAGTGVNNEQFFGPGTRLTVL.

The CDR3 spells CASSPEQGAYHGYTF. The CDR3 coding sequence is TGTGCCAGCTCACCAGAACAGGGGGCTTATCATGGCTACACCTTC. The rearrangement links TRBV18 to TRBJ1-2; 9 nucleotides agree with TRBD1. From germline, CDR1 is KGHSH and CDR2 LQKENI. Unmatched junction bases numbered 7, after V lost 2 bases and J lost 6 bases. The length of the CDR3 is 15 residues.

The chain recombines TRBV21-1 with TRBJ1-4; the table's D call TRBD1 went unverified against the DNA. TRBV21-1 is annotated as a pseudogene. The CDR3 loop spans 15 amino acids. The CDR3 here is CASSTRQGAGEKLFF. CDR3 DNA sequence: TGTGCCAGCAGCACCCGACAGGGAGCAGGTGAAAAACTGTTTTTT.

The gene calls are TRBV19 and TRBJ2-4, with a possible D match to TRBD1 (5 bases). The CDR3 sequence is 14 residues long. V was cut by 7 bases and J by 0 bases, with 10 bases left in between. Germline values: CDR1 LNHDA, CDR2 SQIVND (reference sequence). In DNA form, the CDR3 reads TGTGCCAGTAACCCGGACATAGCCAAAAACATTCAGTACTTC. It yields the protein CASNPDIAKNIQYF.

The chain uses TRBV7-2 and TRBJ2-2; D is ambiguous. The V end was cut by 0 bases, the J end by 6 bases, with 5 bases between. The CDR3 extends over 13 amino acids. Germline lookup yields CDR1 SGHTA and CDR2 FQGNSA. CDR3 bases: TGTGCCAGCAGCTTAGCAGGGTCCGGGGAGCTGTTTTTT. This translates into CASSLAGSGELFF.

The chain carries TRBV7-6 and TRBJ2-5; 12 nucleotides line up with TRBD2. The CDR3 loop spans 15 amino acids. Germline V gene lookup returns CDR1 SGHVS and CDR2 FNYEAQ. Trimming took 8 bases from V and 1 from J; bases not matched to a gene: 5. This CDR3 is CASGRLAGAQETQYF. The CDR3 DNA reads TGTGCCAGCGGCAGACTAGCGGGGGCCCAAGAGACCCAGTACTTC.

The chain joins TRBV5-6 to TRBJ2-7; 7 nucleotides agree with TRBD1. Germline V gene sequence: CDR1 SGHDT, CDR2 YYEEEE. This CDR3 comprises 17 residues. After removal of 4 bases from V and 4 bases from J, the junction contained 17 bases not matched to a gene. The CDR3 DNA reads TGTGCCAGCAGCCCCGAGGGCCTGACAGGGCCGGGGTACGAGCAGTACTTC. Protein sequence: CASSPEGLTGPGYEQYF.

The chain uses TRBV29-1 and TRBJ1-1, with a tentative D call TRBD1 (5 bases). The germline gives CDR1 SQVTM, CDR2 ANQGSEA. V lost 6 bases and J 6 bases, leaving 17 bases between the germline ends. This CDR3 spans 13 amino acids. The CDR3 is CSVSRWRDAEAFF. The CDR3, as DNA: TGCAGCGTATCGAGATGGCGGGACGCTGAAGCTTTCTTT. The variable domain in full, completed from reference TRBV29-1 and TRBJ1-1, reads SAVISQKPSRDICQRGTSLTIQCQVDSQVTMMFWYRQQPGQSLTLIATANQGSEATYESGFVIDKFPISRPNLTFSTLTVSNMSPEDSSIYLCSVSRWRDAEAFFGQGTRLTVV.

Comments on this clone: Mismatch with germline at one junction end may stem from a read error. CDR3 in amino acids: CASREGQGGNQPQHF. The CDR3 nucleotides are TGTGCCAGCAGGGAAGGGCAGGGAGGCAATCAGCCCCAGCATTTT. V and J are TRBV2 and TRBJ1-5, with D possibly being TRBD1 (5 bases). CDR3 length: 15 residues. Germline loops: CDR1 SNHLY, CDR2 FYNNEI.

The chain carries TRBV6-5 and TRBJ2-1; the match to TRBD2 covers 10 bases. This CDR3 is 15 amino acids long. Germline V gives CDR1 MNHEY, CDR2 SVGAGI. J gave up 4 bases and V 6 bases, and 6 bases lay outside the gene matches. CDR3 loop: CASRRLAGAYNEQFF. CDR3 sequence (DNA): TGTGCCAGCAGGAGACTAGCGGGCGCGTACAATGAGCAGTTCTTC.

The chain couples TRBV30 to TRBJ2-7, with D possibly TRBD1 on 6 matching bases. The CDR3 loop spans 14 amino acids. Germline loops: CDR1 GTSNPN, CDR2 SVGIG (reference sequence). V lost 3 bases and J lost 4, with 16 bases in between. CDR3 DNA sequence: TGTGCCTGGAGAAAACAGGGTGGGTGGTACGAGCAGTACTTC. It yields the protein CAWRKQGGWYEQYF.

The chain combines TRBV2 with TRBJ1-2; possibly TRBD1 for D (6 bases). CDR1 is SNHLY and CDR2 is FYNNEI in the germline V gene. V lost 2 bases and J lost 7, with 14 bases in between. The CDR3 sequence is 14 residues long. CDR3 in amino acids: CASSESSLGGGYTF. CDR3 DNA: TGTGCCAGCAGTGAAAGTTCCTTAGGGGGTGGCTACACCTTC.

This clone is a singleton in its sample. The CDR3 DNA is TGTGCCAGCAGCTTACCCTTACAAGAGACCCAGTACTTC. This sequence encodes CASSLPLQETQYF. V and J are TRBV5-4 and TRBJ2-5, with D unclear. Germline V gene lookup returns CDR1 SGHNT and CDR2 YYREEE (reference sequence). The V end lost 2 bases, the J end lost 2 bases, and 7 bases lay between the germline ends. CDR3 size: 13 residues.

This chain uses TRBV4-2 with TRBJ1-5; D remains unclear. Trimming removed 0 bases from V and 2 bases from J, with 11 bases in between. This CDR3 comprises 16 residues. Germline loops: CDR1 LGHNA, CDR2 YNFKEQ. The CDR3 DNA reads TGTGCCAGCAGCCAAGAAAGGCAGGCGGGCAATCAGCCCCAGCATTTT. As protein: CASSQERQAGNQPQHF.

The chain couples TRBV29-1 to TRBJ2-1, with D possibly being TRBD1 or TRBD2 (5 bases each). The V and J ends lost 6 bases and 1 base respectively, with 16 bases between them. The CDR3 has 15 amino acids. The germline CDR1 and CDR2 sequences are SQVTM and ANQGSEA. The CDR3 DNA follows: TGCAGCGTCGCCTCCGGGACCACATCCTACAATGAGCAGTTCTTC. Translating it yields CSVASGTTSYNEQFF.

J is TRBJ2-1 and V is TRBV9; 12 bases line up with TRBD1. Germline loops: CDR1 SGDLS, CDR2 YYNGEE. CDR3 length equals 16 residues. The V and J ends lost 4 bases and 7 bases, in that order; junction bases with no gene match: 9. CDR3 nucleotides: TGTGCCAGCAGCCTTATCCCGGGACAGGGGGCGAATGAGCAGTTCTTC. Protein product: CASSLIPGQGANEQFF.

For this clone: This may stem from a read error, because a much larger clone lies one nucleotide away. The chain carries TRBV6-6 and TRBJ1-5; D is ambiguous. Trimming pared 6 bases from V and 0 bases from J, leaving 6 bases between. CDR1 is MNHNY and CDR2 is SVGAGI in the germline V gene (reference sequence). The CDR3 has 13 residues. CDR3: CASSPFSNQPQHF. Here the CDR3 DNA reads TGTGCCAGCAGCCCCTTTAGCAATCAGCCCCAGCATTTT.

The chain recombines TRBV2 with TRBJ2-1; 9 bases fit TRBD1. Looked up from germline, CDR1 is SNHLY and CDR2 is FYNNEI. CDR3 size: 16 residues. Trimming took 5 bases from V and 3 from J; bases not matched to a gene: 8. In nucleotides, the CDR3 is TGTGCCAGCAGTTCAAACAGGGGGCTCGGCTACAATGAGCAGTTCTTC. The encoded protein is CASSSNRGLGYNEQFF.

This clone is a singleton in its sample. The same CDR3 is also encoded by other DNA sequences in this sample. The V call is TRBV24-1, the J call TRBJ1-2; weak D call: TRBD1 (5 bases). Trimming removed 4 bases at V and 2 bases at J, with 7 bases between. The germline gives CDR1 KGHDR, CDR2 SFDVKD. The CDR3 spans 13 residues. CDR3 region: CATSEGTNYGYTF. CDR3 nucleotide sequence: TGTGCCACCAGTGAGGGGACGAACTATGGCTACACCTTC.

The CDR3: CASSQGPINGYTF. The DNA for the CDR3 is TGTGCCAGCTCCCAGGGACCGATTAATGGCTACACCTTC. The chain joins TRBV18 to TRBJ1-2; D may be TRBD1 (5 bases). The CDR3 loop spans 13 amino acids. The germline V gene has CDR1 KGHSH and CDR2 LQKENI. V lost 6 bases and J lost 6, with 14 bases in between.

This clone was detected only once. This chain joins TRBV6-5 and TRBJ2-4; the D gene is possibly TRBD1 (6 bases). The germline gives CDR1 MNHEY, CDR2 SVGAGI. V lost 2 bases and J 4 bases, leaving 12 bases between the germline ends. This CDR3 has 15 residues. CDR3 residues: CASSYDVDRKNIQYF. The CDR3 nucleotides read TGTGCCAGCAGTTACGACGTCGACAGGAAAAACATTCAGTACTTC.

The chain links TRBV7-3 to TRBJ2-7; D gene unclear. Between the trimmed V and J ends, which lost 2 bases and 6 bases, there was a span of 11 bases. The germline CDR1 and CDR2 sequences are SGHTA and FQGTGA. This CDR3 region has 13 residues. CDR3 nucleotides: TGTGCCAGCAGCTTATGGTTGCAGGCCGAGCAGTACTTC. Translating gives CASSLWLQAEQYF.

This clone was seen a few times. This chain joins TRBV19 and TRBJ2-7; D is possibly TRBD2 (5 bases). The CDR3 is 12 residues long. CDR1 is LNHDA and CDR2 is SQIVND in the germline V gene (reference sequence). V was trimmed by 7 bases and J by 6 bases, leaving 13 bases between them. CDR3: CASKHPAGEQYF. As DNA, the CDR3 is TGTGCCAGTAAGCACCCTGCGGGCGAGCAGTACTTC.

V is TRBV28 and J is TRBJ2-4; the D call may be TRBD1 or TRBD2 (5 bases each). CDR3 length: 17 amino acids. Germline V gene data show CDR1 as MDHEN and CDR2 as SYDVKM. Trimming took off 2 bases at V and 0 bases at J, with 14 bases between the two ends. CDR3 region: CASSLRGRGVAKNIQYF. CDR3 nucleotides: TGTGCCAGCAGTTTAAGGGGACGGGGCGTAGCCAAAAACATTCAGTACTTC.

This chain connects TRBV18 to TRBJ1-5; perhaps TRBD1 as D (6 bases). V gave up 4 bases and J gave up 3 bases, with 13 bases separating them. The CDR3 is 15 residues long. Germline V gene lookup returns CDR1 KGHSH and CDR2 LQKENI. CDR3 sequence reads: CASSRLGAFNQPQHF. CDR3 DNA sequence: TGTGCCAGCTCACGCCTGGGGGCATTCAATCAGCCCCAGCATTTT.